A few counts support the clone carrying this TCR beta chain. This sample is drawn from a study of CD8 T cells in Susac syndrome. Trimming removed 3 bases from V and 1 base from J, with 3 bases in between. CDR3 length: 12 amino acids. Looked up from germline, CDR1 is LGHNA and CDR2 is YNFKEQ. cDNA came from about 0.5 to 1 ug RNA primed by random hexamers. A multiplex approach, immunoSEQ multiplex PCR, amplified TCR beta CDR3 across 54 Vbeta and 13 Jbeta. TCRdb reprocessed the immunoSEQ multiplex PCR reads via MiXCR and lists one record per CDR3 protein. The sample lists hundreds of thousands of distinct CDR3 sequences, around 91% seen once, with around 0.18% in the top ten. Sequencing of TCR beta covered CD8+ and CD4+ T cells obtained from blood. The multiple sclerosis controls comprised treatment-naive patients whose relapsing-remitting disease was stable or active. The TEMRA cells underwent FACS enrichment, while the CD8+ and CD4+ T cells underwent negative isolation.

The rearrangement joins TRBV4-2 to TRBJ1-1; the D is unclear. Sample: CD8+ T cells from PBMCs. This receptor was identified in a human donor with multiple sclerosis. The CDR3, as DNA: TGTGCCAGCAGCCACCCGAACACTGAAGCTTTCTTT. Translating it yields CASSHPNTEAFF.